This T cell receptor (beta chain) comes out of a study of tumor and adjacent non-tumor tissue in lung cancer. On the study more broadly: Stage I to III disease affected over nine men and 4 or 5 women aged roughly 31 to 85. Whole-study results and caveats: Shorter survival was associated with higher TCR diversity in tumors. In normal lung, the top 100 clones were significantly more dominant than in tumor.

Trimming removed 3 bases from V and 6 bases from J, with 18 bases in between. Germline V lookup: CDR1 SGHNT, CDR2 YENEEA. The CDR3 spans 16 residues. TCRbeta libraries were built with three rounds of nested PCR, modified from ARM-PCR. TCRdb recomputed calls from the multiplex PCR reads with MiXCR, one row per CDR3 protein. The sample records tens of thousands of distinct CDR3 sequences, 76% being singletons. The template was RNA from unsorted bulk tissue. This non-tumor lung sample came from over 3 cm beyond the tumor edge. Newly diagnosed lung cancer patients had thoracic surgery in China, August–late 2014, without prior chemotherapy. Regarding this clonotype: Antigen unknown.

The V gene is TRBV11-3, the J gene TRBJ2-1, with no clear D. The source material was distant non-tumor lung tissue. This TCR was recovered from a man aged 65-85 years with non-small cell lung cancer. CDR3 nucleotide sequence: TGTGCCAGCAGCTTCGCGGTGCCCCTAAAACGCAATGAGCAGTTCTTC. It specifies CASSFAVPLKRNEQFF.